The next 9 T cell receptor beta chains were all read from a single sample in a study of radiotherapy plus CTLA-4 blockade in lung cancer. Generated by immunoSEQ multiplex PCR, the TCRdb table keeps only in-frame clones and is missing some. In the table there are tens of thousands of clones, about 72% of which are singletons. Here the sequenced sample was peripheral blood, taken from a patient treated with radiotherapy plus ipilimumab. These receptors all come from a human donor with non-small cell lung cancer whose response to radiotherapy plus ipilimumab could not be evaluated.

This clone has a single count. This chain links TRBV6-5 with TRBJ2-5; 9 positions match TRBD1. This CDR3 contains 14 residues. The germline CDR1 and CDR2 sequences are MNHEY and SVGAGI. Trimming took 5 bases from V and 1 from J; bases not matched to a gene: 2. The CDR3 is CASSTGGSQETQYF. CDR3 bases: TGTGCCAGCAGTACAGGGGGCTCCCAAGAGACCCAGTACTTC.

The V call is TRBV5-1, the J call TRBJ2-7, with 8 bases matching TRBD2. The germline V gene encodes CDR1 SGHRS and CDR2 YFSETQ. V lost 4 bases to trimming and J lost 3 bases; unmatched junction nucleotides: 6. The CDR3 is 14 residues long. The CDR3 DNA follows: TGCGCCAGCAGCGGCGGGGGGCTTAGCTACGAGCAGTACTTC. This sequence encodes CASSGGGLSYEQYF.

This clone was recorded a few times. The J gene is TRBJ1-2, the V gene TRBV11-2; no definite D call. The germline V and J ends were trimmed by 5 bases and 8 bases, with 18 bases remaining between them. The V gene's germline CDR1 is SGHAT and CDR2 FQNNGV. The CDR3 runs 14 residues. The CDR3 protein is CASSPAVSGWGYTF. Written as DNA, the CDR3 is TGTGCCAGCAGCCCAGCGGTGTCGGGATGGGGCTACACCTTC.

V gene TRBV6-5 combines with J gene TRBJ2-6; D is perhaps TRBD2 (7 bases). V lost 8 bases and J lost 3, with 14 bases in between. This CDR3 is 15 amino acids long. The germline gives CDR1 MNHEY, CDR2 SVGAGI. CDR3 region: CASCRGGRGANVLTF. The CDR3 DNA is TGTGCCAGCTGCAGGGGAGGGCGTGGGGCCAACGTCCTGACTTTC.

This clone has a handful of counts. The J gene is TRBJ2-3, the V gene TRBV11-2, with D possibly matching TRBD2 (6 bases). The CDR3 is made up of 15 amino acids. Germline V CDR1 and CDR2: SGHAT, FQNNGV. The germline V and J ends were trimmed by 2 bases and 1 base, with 10 bases remaining between them. The CDR3 DNA follows: TGTGCCAGCAGCTTATTGGGAGGTCGCACAGATACGCAGTATTTT. This gives the protein CASSLLGGRTDTQYF.

This clone has a count of ten or more. The chain has TRBV19 and TRBJ2-7; D ambiguous. The CDR3 has 10 residues. The germline gives CDR1 LNHDA, CDR2 SQIVND (reference sequence). The V end was cut by 10 bases, the J end by 3 bases, with 7 bases between. The CDR3, as DNA: TGTGCCACTCCTAGCTACGAGCAGTACTTC. Amino acids: CATPSYEQYF.

This clone was counted a few times. The chain links TRBV5-4 to TRBJ2-2; 7 bases match TRBD1. CDR1 is SGHNT, CDR2 YYREEE, per germline (reference sequence). V shed 4 bases and J 3 bases; nucleotides not matched to a gene: 3. The CDR3 consists of 14 residues. CDR3 amino acids: CASSRGLDTGELFF. In nucleotides, the CDR3 is TGTGCCAGCAGCAGGGGGCTCGACACCGGGGAGCTGTTTTTT.

The chain recombines TRBV19 with TRBJ1-5, with D perhaps matching TRBD1 (5 bases). V was pared by 5 bases and J by 7 bases, with 15 bases between. Germline CDR1 is LNHDA and CDR2 is SQIVND (reference sequence). The CDR3 contains 14 residues. CDR3 residues: CASSSQAAGQPQHF. As DNA, the CDR3 is TGTGCCAGTAGTTCTCAGGCGGCAGGGCAGCCCCAGCATTTT.

The chain links TRBV28 to TRBJ2-6; D unresolved. The germline V and J ends were trimmed by 2 bases and 4 bases, with 9 bases remaining between them. Germline values: CDR1 MDHEN, CDR2 SYDVKM. This CDR3 is built from 15 residues. The chain's CDR3 is CASSLHGGGANVLTF. The CDR3 coding sequence is TGTGCCAGCAGTTTACACGGCGGAGGGGCCAACGTCCTGACTTTC.